These 17 T cell receptor beta chains share one sample of origin, sequenced in a study of blood T cells in healthy people across ages. A second PCR, run for about 7 to 11 cycles, used a sample-barcoded 5' primer plus a J-beta primer mix. Via MiXCR, TCRdb re-called the 5' RACE reads, giving one row per CDR3 protein. The table records about 500,000 distinct CDR3 sequences, 24% of them present only once. The same sample was also studied in work on T cells of mothers and their children.

What was sequenced was blood. These receptors were obtained from a boy younger than 18 in good health.

This clonotype was seen a handful of times. The rearrangement uses TRBV30 and TRBJ1-2; D may be TRBD1 (6 bases). The CDR3 length is 13 residues. The V end lost 2 bases, the J end lost 6 bases, and 13 bases lay between the germline ends. Germline-derived CDR1 and CDR2 are GTSNPN and SVGIG (reference sequence). This chain's CDR3 is CAWSLWQGNGYTF. In nucleotides, the CDR3 is TGTGCCTGGAGTCTCTGGCAGGGGAATGGCTACACCTTC.

This chain connects TRBV4-3 to TRBJ2-1; 7 bases are a match to TRBD1. The CDR3 spans 15 residues. Germline V gene data show CDR1 as LGHNA and CDR2 as YSLEER. The ends lost 4 bases at V and 7 bases at J; junction bases unmatched: 10. DNA for the CDR3: TGCGCCAGCAGCCCCGAGACAGGGCAGGTAAATGAGCAGTTCTTC. Residues: CASSPETGQVNEQFF.

J is TRBJ2-1 and V is TRBV4-3; D uncertain. Trimming stripped 0 bases from V and 7 bases from J, with 13 bases between. The germline CDR1 and CDR2 sequences are LGHNA and YSLEER. This CDR3 contains 15 residues. The CDR3 nucleotides are TGCGCCAGCAGCCAAGATCCGTTCGTCAGGAATGAGCAGTTCTTC. Its protein product is CASSQDPFVRNEQFF.

V usage is TRBV9 and J usage is TRBJ1-6; D unclear. The CDR3 has 13 residues. The V end was cut by 0 bases, the J end by 10 bases, with 8 bases between. Per the germline V gene, CDR1 is SGDLS and CDR2 is YYNGEE. The CDR3 loop reads CASSVAGGSPLHF. CDR3 bases: TGTGCCAGCAGCGTAGCCGGAGGCTCACCCCTCCACTTT.

The rearrangement uses TRBV19 and TRBJ1-2, with D unresolved. Looked up from germline, CDR1 is LNHDA and CDR2 is SQIVND (reference sequence). V was clipped by 8 bases and J by 6 bases, with 19 bases between them. CDR3 length: 14 amino acids. In nucleotides, the CDR3 is TGTGCCAGTGAACCCGTTCTACCCTACCATGGCTACACCTTC. Translating gives CASEPVLPYHGYTF.

The V and J genes are TRBV9 and TRBJ1-2; no reliable D call. There are 14 residues in the CDR3. Trimming left V 0 bases short and J 4 bases short, with 10 bases between. Germline-derived CDR1 and CDR2 are SGDLS and YYNGEE. The CDR3 loop reads CASSVDQAPYGYTF. The CDR3 coding sequence is TGTGCCAGCAGCGTAGATCAGGCCCCCTATGGCTACACCTTC.

Only one count was recorded for this clonotype. This sequence joins TRBV10-3 and TRBJ2-3, with a weak D call TRBD1 (6 bases). There are 15 residues in the CDR3. Between the trimmed V and J ends, which lost 0 bases and 3 bases, there was a span of 10 bases. In germline, CDR1 is ENHRY, CDR2 SYGVKD. The CDR3 loop is CAISESDRPTDTQYF. CDR3 bases: TGTGCCATCAGTGAGTCAGACAGGCCAACAGATACGCAGTATTTT.

This chain connects TRBV9 to TRBJ2-1, with TRBD1 identical over 9 bases. The J call may not be correct, given that the DNA end is closer to TRBJ2-5. This CDR3 has 15 residues. Germline values: CDR1 SGDLS, CDR2 YYNGEE. CDR3 nucleotide sequence: TGTGCCAGCAGCATCAGACAGGGGGGACAAGAGACCCAGTACTTC. Translated: CASSIRQGGQETQYF.

The J gene is TRBJ1-4, the V gene TRBV14; 9 nucleotides agree with TRBD1. J lost 6 bases, V lost 4 bases, and 6 bases had no gene match. This CDR3 has 15 amino acids. Germline V gene data show CDR1 as SGHDN and CDR2 as FVKESK. CDR3 loop: CASSRPGQGYEKLFF. CDR3 bases: TGTGCCAGCAGCCGTCCGGGACAGGGTTATGAAAAACTGTTTTTT.

V is TRBV6-5 and J is TRBJ2-7; 7 bases align to TRBD1. Germline CDR1 and CDR2: MNHEY and SVGAGI. This CDR3 has 15 amino acids. The V gene end was trimmed by 0 bases and the J gene end by 4 bases; junction bases not matched to a gene: 6. This chain's CDR3 is CASSYSGTALYEQYF. CDR3 DNA: TGTGCCAGCAGTTACTCCGGGACAGCCCTATACGAGCAGTACTTC.

This chain connects TRBV7-2 to TRBJ2-7, with D unclear. The CDR3 spans 14 residues. Germline CDR1 SGHTA, CDR2 FQGNSA. V was shortened by 1 base and J by 0 bases, with 7 bases between the two germline ends. The CDR3 nucleotides read TGTGCCAGCAGCTTAGGGGTGAGCTCCTACGAGCAGTACTTC. It translates to CASSLGVSSYEQYF.

J is TRBJ2-5 and V is TRBV7-2, with D perhaps matching TRBD2 (5 bases). The V end was cut by 5 bases, the J end by 7 bases, with 20 bases between. CDR1 is SGHTA and CDR2 is FQGNSA in the germline V gene. The CDR3 loop spans 15 amino acids. The CDR3 coding sequence is TGTGCCAGCAGCGCACCCCAAGGTGGTCGGGGGACCCAGTACTTC. Encoded protein: CASSAPQGGRGTQYF.

This clonotype has only one observation. The chain recombines TRBV5-1 with TRBJ2-3; D is undetermined. Deletions cut 4 bases from V and 2 bases from J, with 11 bases between. Germline V gene sequence: CDR1 SGHRS, CDR2 YFSETQ. The CDR3 is 14 amino acids. This CDR3 is CASSRTQNTDTQYF. The CDR3 DNA follows: TGCGCCAGCAGCCGGACCCAGAACACAGATACGCAGTATTTT. Full variable domain (missing parts from reference TRBV5-1 and TRBJ2-3): KAGVTQTPRYLIKTRGQQVTLSCSPISGHRSVSWYQQTPGQGLQFLFEYFSETQRNKGNFPGRFSGRQFSNSRSEMNVSTLELGDSALYLCASSRTQNTDTQYFGPGTRLTVL.

This clonotype showed up just a few times. The CDR3 does not end in the conserved phenylalanine or tryptophan, so this is likely a read error. The gene calls are TRBV4-3 and TRBJ2-3, with 7 nucleotides matching TRBD2. Trimming cost V 1 base and J 3 bases; bases outside gene matches: 10. Germline assignment: CDR1 LGHNA and CDR2 YSLEER. The CDR3 sequence is 17 residues long. The CDR3 sequence: CASSQVGGALGTDTQYS. The CDR3 DNA sequence: TGCGCCAGCAGCCAAGTGGGAGGGGCGCTTGGTACAGATACGCAGTATTCT.

The chain couples TRBV29-1 to TRBJ1-1; D gene ambiguous. The CDR3 sequence is 14 residues long. CDR1 SQVTM and CDR2 ANQGSEA come from the germline V gene. V lost 1 base and J lost 1, with 10 bases in between. CDR3 nucleotide sequence: TGCAGCGTTGAAGTGTCCGGAACGAACACTGAAGCTTTCTTT. Translated: CSVEVSGTNTEAFF.

This chain links TRBV9 with TRBJ2-1; D ambiguous. CDR1 is SGDLS and CDR2 is YYNGEE in the germline V gene. CDR3 length: 12 amino acids. Trimming stripped 4 bases from V and 8 bases from J, with 10 bases between. The CDR3 sequence is CASSSDLDEQFF. CDR3 coding DNA: TGTGCCAGCAGCTCAGACTTGGATGAGCAGTTCTTC.

This clonotype was counted only a few times. This chain links TRBV20-1 with TRBJ2-5; D may be TRBD2 (5 bases). Germline V gives CDR1 DFQATT, CDR2 SNEGSKA (reference sequence). There are 15 residues in the CDR3. Between the trimmed V and J ends, which lost 3 bases and 2 bases, there was a span of 16 bases. The CDR3 coding sequence is TGCAGTGCTAGCTCACGAGCGGAAATTCAAGAGACCCAGTACTTC. It codes for CSASSRAEIQETQYF.